This TCR beta chain was recorded in a study of T cells in Graves' hyperthyroidism and ophthalmopathy. Each diagnosis drew on symptoms, thyroxine, TRAb, thyroid ultrasound and orbital computed tomography findings. The source of the PBMCs was more than 9.5 ml of fresh peripheral blood. RNA transcripts gave rise to amplified TCR beta CDR3 regions. RT-PCR in the first round (using the HTBI primer set) targeted the TCR CDR3. TCRdb ran MiXCR on the multiplex PCR reads and lists one entry per CDR3 protein. Of over 450,000 distinct CDR3 sequences in the sample, 17% were seen once. In germline, CDR1 is LNHDA, CDR2 SQIVND (reference sequence). The CDR3 runs to 14 residues. Trimming took 5 bases from V and 3 from J, leaving 13 bases between them. Notes on the study in general: Most thyroid clonotypes with frequency above 0.001 were detected in blood. Before onset, ophthalmopathy was predicted by the model a median around 6 months earlier.

Points on this clonotype: What it binds is not known.

The V call is TRBV19, the J call TRBJ2-5; possible D gene TRBD2, 5 bases. The source material was blood. This TCR derives from a woman between 18 and 29 years old with Graves' ophthalmopathy. This CDR3 is CASSEGDLEETQYF. The CDR3 DNA reads TGTGCCAGTAGTGAGGGAGATTTAGAAGAGACCCAGTACTTC.